A single T cell receptor beta chain is shown here with its context. Its target is not known. These data belong to a study of shared clonotypes between healthy human individuals. Findings and limits, study-wide: Generation probabilities were higher for clonotypes shared across all four sorted-subset donors than for unshared ones.

The V segment lost 5 bases and the J segment 4 bases; nucleotides outside the gene matches: 6. CDR3 length: 15 residues. Germline assignment: CDR1 SGHVS and CDR2 FQNEAQ. The authors ran the assay at deep level. Repertoires were generated with immunoSEQ multiplex PCR, while TCRdb's copy carries only in-frame clones and drops some. This sample has 2 million to 2.5 million clones, with more than 85% found just once. The receptor comes from a man aged 18-30 years in good health. Some clones in this sample may be carry-over from other donors' samples. The V gene is TRBV7-8, the J gene TRBJ2-5, with 11 bases fitting TRBD2. Sequenced: naive CD4+ T cells from PBMCs. Subset given: CD45RA+ positively selected. In DNA form, the CDR3 reads TGTGCCAGCAGCCCACTAGCGGGAGCGGGAGAGACCCAGTACTTC. Its protein product is CASSPLAGAGETQYF. The full variable domain, completed using reference TRBV7-8 and TRBJ2-5, is GAGVSQSPRYKVAKRGQDVALRCDPISGHVSLFWYQQALGQGPEFLTYFQNEAQLDKSGLPSDRFFAERPEGSVSTLKIQRTQQEDSAVYLCASSPLAGAGETQYFGPGTRLLVL.